The 7 T cell receptor beta chains listed next were all sequenced from one sample in a study of control samples from healthy donors and cancer patients. Assay: immunoSEQ multiplex PCR; the TCRdb copy retains only in-frame clones and omits some. The sample yields some 87,000 clones, roughly 84% seen once. The sequencing sample was made of PBMCs. The receptors come from a man aged 55 to 70 with head and neck cancer.

The chain employs TRBV11-2 and TRBJ2-1; 9 nucleotides match TRBD2. The junction had 15 bases not matched to a gene; V was cut back by 1 base and J by 5 bases. CDR1 and CDR2 (germline): SGHAT, FQNNGV. This CDR3 spans 19 amino acids. CDR3 sequence (DNA): TGTGCCAGCAGCTTAGCCCCTTTCCAGAGCGGGAGGCTGAACAATGAGCAGTTCTTC. It translates to CASSLAPFQSGRLNNEQFF.

The genes are TRBV2 and TRBJ2-3, with 7 nucleotides matching TRBD2. Germline CDR1 SNHLY, CDR2 FYNNEI. The trim removed 7 bases at V and 5 bases at J, leaving 9 bases unmatched. The CDR3 is 14 amino acids. The CDR3 loop is CASNQGGEGDTQYF. In DNA, the CDR3 is TGTGCCAGCAATCAGGGTGGGGAGGGAGATACGCAGTATTTT.

This rearrangement joins TRBV5-1 to TRBJ2-3; the match to TRBD1 covers 7 bases. V lost 10 bases and J lost 5; bases outside the gene matches: 10. Germline V gives CDR1 SGHRS, CDR2 YFSETQ. CDR3 length: 13 amino acids. In DNA, the CDR3 is TGCGCCTCGGGACAGAGCTTGGAAGATACGCAGTATTTT. Its protein is CASGQSLEDTQYF.

This clone was observed a single time. The CDR3 protein is CASSWSGAGYTF. CDR3 DNA: TGTGCCAGCAGTTGGTCGGGGGCAGGCTACACCTTC. V is TRBV12-3 or TRBV12-4 and J is TRBJ1-2, with D possibly being TRBD1 (6 bases). Trimming cost V 4 bases and J 8 bases, with 11 bases left between them. The CDR3 runs 12 residues.

The chain carries TRBV7-2 and TRBJ1-5; the D is unclear. V was pared by 3 bases and J by 0 bases, with 6 bases between. The CDR3 is 14 amino acids. From germline, CDR1 is SGHTA and CDR2 FQGNSA. The CDR3 coding sequence is TGTGCCAGCAGCTTCGGAAATAGCAATCAGCCCCAGCATTTT. Translation gives CASSFGNSNQPQHF.

The chain combines TRBV5-1 with TRBJ2-2; 13 bases agree with TRBD2. Germline V gene lookup returns CDR1 SGHRS and CDR2 YFSETQ. This CDR3 region has 20 residues. The trim removed 0 bases at V and 2 bases at J, leaving 10 bases unmatched. CDR3 protein: CASSLDPTSGRFGNTGELFF. The CDR3, as DNA: TGCGCCAGCAGCTTGGATCCGACTAGCGGGAGGTTTGGAAACACCGGGGAGCTGTTTTTT.

V is TRBV11-2 and J is TRBJ1-6; TRBD1 matches 7 bases. This CDR3 contains 16 residues. CDR1 is SGHAT and CDR2 is FQNNGV in the germline V gene. V dropped 5 bases and J dropped 9; count of bases not matched to a gene: 13. CDR3 nucleotide sequence: TGTGCCAGCAGCCCGACCCGGACAGACAGGGTTTCACCCCTCCACTTT. Translation: CASSPTRTDRVSPLHF.